The source of this T cell receptor beta chain is a study of naive and memory T cell subsets. A UMI-containing oligonucleotide was joined by 3' ligation to the TCR cDNA template. Whole blood, roughly 2.5 ml, came from adult healthy volunteers. Reverse transcription used DNase-treated unsorted total RNA, aiming for about 1 to 1,100 ng. Of note for this clonotype: Its antigen remains unidentified.

Amplification of ligated cDNA took four PCR rounds with SP2 and nested alpha and beta constant primers. For blood and skin samples, reverse transcription used TCR alpha and beta constant primers. Via MiXCR, TCRdb re-called the 5' RACE reads, giving one row per CDR3 protein. Altogether roughly 62,000 distinct CDR3 sequences are present, 8% being singletons, with the ten largest covering roughly 21%. CDR1 and CDR2 (germline): MNHNS, SASEGT. The CDR3 has 17 amino acids. Germline trimming cut 8 bases from V and 0 bases from J; bases unmatched to any gene: 6. Study-level points and caveats: The RNA method is potentially sensitive to activation and differentiation changes.

The TCR comes from a female donor in good health. This chain uses TRBV6-1 with TRBJ2-2; TRBD2 matches 13 bases. The CDR3 protein is CASCRLAGGANTGELFF. CDR3 sequence (DNA): TGTGCCAGCTGTAGACTAGCGGGGGGAGCGAACACCGGGGAGCTGTTTTTT.